The source of this TCR beta chain is a study of identical twins. Study findings and constraints: Within cord blood, abundant beta clonotypes carried fewer insertions, but memory repertoires showed no such trend.

Each donor was a healthy Caucasian. From the 5' RACE reads, TCRdb called clonotypes with MiXCR, one entry per CDR3 protein. Among under 900,000 distinct CDR3 sequences, roughly 12% were seen once, and the ten largest hold about 1.6%. This clonotype has only a few counts. Its specificity is unknown. This CDR3 is built from 15 residues. The germline V gene encodes CDR1 MRHNA and CDR2 SNTAGT. The trim removed 0 bases at V and 8 bases at J, leaving 0 bases unmatched. This sample was shared with a second study, whose subject was yellow fever vaccine responses in identical twins.

The rearrangement uses TRBV6-4 and TRBJ2-1; 14 bases line up with TRBD2. Sequencing input: PBMCs. The clonotype comes from a young woman in good health. CDR3 sequence reads: CASSDSTSGGDEQFF. CDR3 in DNA: TGTGCCAGCAGTGACTCGACTAGCGGGGGGGATGAGCAGTTCTTC.